This T cell receptor beta chain is drawn from a study of cytomegalovirus exposure and HLA in healthy donors. The trim removed 7 bases at V and 9 bases at J, leaving 6 bases unmatched. Germline CDR1 LGHNA, CDR2 YNFKEQ. The length of the CDR3 is 13 residues. Amplification used 60 Vbeta primers and 13 Jbeta primers. Only in-frame clones appear in the TCRdb table, and some are missing; sequencing was by immunoSEQ multiplex PCR. The repertoire has about 150,000 clones, over 70% of them found once; the top ten carry around 3.2%. The source of this sequence is a woman between 45 and 60 years old in good health and CMV-seropositive. V gene TRBV4-2 combines with J gene TRBJ2-4; the match to TRBD2 covers 10 bases. The sequencing sample was made of PBMCs. CDR3 DNA sequence: TGTGCCAGCACAGGGACTAGCGCTGGCATTCAGTACTTC. Translation: CASTGTSAGIQYF.